This T cell receptor beta chain appears in the sequencing data of a study of graft-versus-host responses after intestinal transplantation. Study summary: Each recipient received anti-thymocyte globulin induction, then tacrolimus and steroids for approximately three years. Findings of the study overall: Early post-transplant falls in HvG clones accompanied the peak levels of circulating GvH clones.

TCRdb's table, derived via immunoSEQ multiplex PCR, lists solely in-frame clones and lacks some. The table lists 20,000 to 25,000 clones, around 92% of them singletons, with roughly 44% in the top ten. CDR3 size: 17 residues. The germline gives CDR1 LNHDA, CDR2 SQIVND (reference sequence). The ends lost 3 bases at V and 8 bases at J; junction bases unmatched: 16. For this clone: Its target is unknown.

The TCR comes from a human patient who received an intestinal transplant, so some T cells may come from the graft donor. The chain has TRBV19 and TRBJ1-2, with 9 bases lining up with TRBD1. The sample here was PBMCs, taken around 270 days after intestinal transplant. The CDR3 DNA follows: TGTGCCAGTAGTATGACCCCGCCCGCGGACAGGGGAGAAGGCTACACCTTC. Translating it yields CASSMTPPADRGEGYTF.